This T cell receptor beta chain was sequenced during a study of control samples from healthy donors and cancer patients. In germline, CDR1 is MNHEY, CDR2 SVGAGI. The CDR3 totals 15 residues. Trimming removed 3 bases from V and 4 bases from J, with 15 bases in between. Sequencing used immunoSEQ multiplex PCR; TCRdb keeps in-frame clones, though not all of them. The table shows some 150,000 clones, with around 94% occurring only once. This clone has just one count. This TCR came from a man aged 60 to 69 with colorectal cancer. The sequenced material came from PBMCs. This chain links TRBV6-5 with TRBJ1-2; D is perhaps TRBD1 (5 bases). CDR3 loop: CASSYRTTSVYGYTF. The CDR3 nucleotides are TGTGCCAGCAGTTATCGGACAACGAGCGTCTATGGCTACACCTTC.